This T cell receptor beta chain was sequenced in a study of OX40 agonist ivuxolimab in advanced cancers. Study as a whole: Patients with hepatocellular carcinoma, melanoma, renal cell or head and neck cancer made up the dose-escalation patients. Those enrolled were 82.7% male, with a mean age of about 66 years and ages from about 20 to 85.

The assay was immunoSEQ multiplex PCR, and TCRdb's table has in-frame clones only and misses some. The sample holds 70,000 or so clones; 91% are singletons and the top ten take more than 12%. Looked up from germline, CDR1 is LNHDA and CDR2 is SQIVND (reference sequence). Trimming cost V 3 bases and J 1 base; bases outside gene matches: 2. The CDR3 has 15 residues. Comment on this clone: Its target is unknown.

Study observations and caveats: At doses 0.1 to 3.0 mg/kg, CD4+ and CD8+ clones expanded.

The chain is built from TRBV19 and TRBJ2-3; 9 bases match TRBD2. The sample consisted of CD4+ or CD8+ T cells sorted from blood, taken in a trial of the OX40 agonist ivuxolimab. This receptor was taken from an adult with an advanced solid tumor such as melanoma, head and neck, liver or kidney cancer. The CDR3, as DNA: TGTGCCAGTAGTATGGGACTAGCCGGCACAGATACGCAGTATTTT. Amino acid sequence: CASSMGLAGTDTQYF.